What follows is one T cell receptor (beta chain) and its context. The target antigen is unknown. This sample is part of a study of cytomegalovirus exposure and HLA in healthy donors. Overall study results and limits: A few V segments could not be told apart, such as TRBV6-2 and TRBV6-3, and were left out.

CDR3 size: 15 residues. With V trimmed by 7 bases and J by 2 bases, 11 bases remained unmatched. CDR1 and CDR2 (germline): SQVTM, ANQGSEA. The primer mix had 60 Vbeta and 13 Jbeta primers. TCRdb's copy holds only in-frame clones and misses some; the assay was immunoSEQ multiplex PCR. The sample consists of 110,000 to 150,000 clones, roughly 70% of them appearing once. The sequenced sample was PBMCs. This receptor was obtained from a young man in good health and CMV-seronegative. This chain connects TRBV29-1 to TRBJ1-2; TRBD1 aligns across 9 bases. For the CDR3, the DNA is TGCAGCGGGGGGGACAGGGACTCCCCCAACTATGGCTACACCTTC. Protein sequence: CSGGDRDSPNYGYTF. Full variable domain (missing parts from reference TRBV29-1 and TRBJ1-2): SAVISQKPSRDICQRGTSLTIQCQVDSQVTMMFWYRQQPGQSLTLIATANQGSEATYESGFVIDKFPISRPNLTFSTLTVSNMSPEDSSIYLCSGGDRDSPNYGYTFGSGTRLTVV.